These 32 T cell receptor beta chains were sequenced from one sample in a study of PD-1 blockade in mismatch repair-deficient tumors. Sequencing used immunoSEQ multiplex PCR; TCRdb keeps in-frame clones, though not all of them. Of tens of thousands of clones listed, over 65% are singletons. The source material was peripheral blood, sampled 4 weeks after starting pembrolizumab. The receptors stem from an adult with mismatch repair-deficient cancer.

This chain joins TRBV7-2 and TRBJ2-4, with 8 bases matching TRBD1. The CDR3 spans 15 residues. Looked up from germline, CDR1 is SGHTA and CDR2 is FQGNSA. V shed 1 base, J shed 4 bases, and the junction held 3 bases outside the gene matches. The CDR3 protein is CASSLVGQVKNIQYF. In nucleotides, the CDR3 is TGTGCCAGCAGCTTAGTGGGACAGGTTAAAAACATTCAGTACTTC.

The rearrangement links TRBV4-3 to TRBJ2-1; 10 bases fit TRBD2. CDR1 LGHNA and CDR2 YSLEER come from the germline V gene. V lost 4 bases and J lost 8; bases outside the gene matches: 8. The CDR3 has 15 amino acids. The CDR3: CASSREVAGGYEQFF. CDR3 coding DNA: TGCGCCAGCAGCCGAGAGGTAGCGGGAGGTTATGAGCAGTTCTTC.

The rearrangement joins TRBV15 to TRBJ2-7, with TRBD1 matching 8 bases. This CDR3 has 14 amino acids. The germline CDR1 and CDR2 sequences are LNHNV and YYDKDF (reference sequence). V lost 5 bases and J lost 1; bases outside the gene matches: 4. CDR3 sequence reads: CATSLGQGSYEQYF. CDR3 coding DNA: TGTGCCACCAGCCTAGGACAGGGATCCTACGAGCAGTACTTC.

The V gene is TRBV5-1, the J gene TRBJ1-1; D is perhaps TRBD1 (5 bases). CDR1 SGHRS and CDR2 YFSETQ come from the germline V gene. V lost 2 bases to trimming and J lost 1 base, with 9 bases between them. The CDR3 covers 14 residues. DNA for the CDR3: TGCGCCAGCAGCTTAGGGGCCGGGAACACTGAAGCTTTCTTT. Protein sequence: CASSLGAGNTEAFF.

Points on this clone: This same CDR3 is encoded by further DNA sequences in the sample. The rearrangement uses TRBV27 and TRBJ2-1; the match to TRBD2 covers 11 bases. Germline CDR1 and CDR2: MNHEY and SMNVEV (reference sequence). This CDR3 region has 14 residues. The junction had 4 bases not matched to a gene; V was cut back by 6 bases and J by 6 bases. CDR3 region: CASRLAGVSNEQFF. Written as DNA, the CDR3 is TGTGCCAGCAGACTAGCGGGAGTCAGCAATGAGCAGTTCTTC.

J is TRBJ1-3 and V is TRBV6-6, with D uncertain. Trimming removed 4 bases at V and 4 bases at J, with 8 bases between. CDR3 size: 13 residues. Germline V gene sequence: CDR1 MNHNY, CDR2 SVGAGI (reference sequence). This CDR3 reads CASSSPGGNTIYF. For the CDR3, the DNA is TGTGCCAGCAGTTCTCCAGGCGGAAACACCATATATTTT.

This clone was picked up a small number of times. No DNA is shown, since the ends of the CDR3 on it are uncertain; the CDR3 is the one TCRdb lists. The genes are TRBV12-1 and TRBJ2-1; the D call in the table, TRBD2, was not verified against the DNA. TRBV12-1 is flagged as a pseudogene. With termini counted, the CDR3 has 17 amino acids. The CDR3 reads CASSEDYVCGRGNEQFF.

The chain couples TRBV2 to TRBJ2-1; TRBD2 agrees at 11 bases. This CDR3 contains 14 residues. Germline V lookup: CDR1 SNHLY, CDR2 FYNNEI. J lost 12 bases, V lost 7 bases, and 11 bases had no gene match. This chain's CDR3 is CASIRGTSGAWQFF. For the CDR3, the DNA is TGTGCCAGCATCAGAGGGACTAGCGGCGCCTGGCAGTTCTTC.

V usage is TRBV19 and J usage is TRBJ1-5; D might be TRBD1 (6 bases). V shed 1 base and J shed 2 bases, with 9 bases lying between them. The CDR3 spans 15 residues. Germline CDR1 is LNHDA and CDR2 is SQIVND (reference sequence). The CDR3 nucleotides are TGTGCCAGTAGTATAGGGACAGTGGGCAATCAGCCCCAGCATTTT. As protein: CASSIGTVGNQPQHF. Full variable domain (missing parts from reference TRBV19 and TRBJ1-5): DGGITQSPKYLFRKEGQNVTLSCEQNLNHDAMYWYRQDPGQGLRLIYYSQIVNDFQKGDIAEGYSVSREKKESFPLTVTSAQKNPTAFYLCASSIGTVGNQPQHFGDGTRLSIL.

The gene calls are TRBV19 and TRBJ2-2; the D gene is possibly TRBD1 (5 bases). The CDR3 length is 14 residues. Germline-derived CDR1 and CDR2 are LNHDA and SQIVND (reference sequence). The germline V and J ends were trimmed by 6 bases and 4 bases, with 12 bases remaining between them. The CDR3 bases are TGTGCCAGTAGCCCAAGGGGTACCACCGGGGAGCTGTTTTTT. This codes for CASSPRGTTGELFF.

This clone was found once. The gene calls are TRBV7-6 and TRBJ2-7; 7 nucleotides match TRBD2. V was pared by 1 base and J by 2 bases, with 5 bases of the junction left unmatched. CDR3 length: 15 amino acids. The germline V gene has CDR1 SGHVS and CDR2 FNYEAQ. The CDR3 sequence is CASSLEASGTYEQYF. The CDR3 coding sequence is TGTGCCAGCAGCTTAGAGGCTAGCGGCACCTACGAGCAGTACTTC.

V and J are TRBV21-1 and TRBJ2-7; the D call TRBD1 from the table was never checked on the DNA. TRBV21-1 is described as a pseudogene. The CDR3 contains 15 residues. CDR3 DNA: TGTGCCAGCAGCAAAGCCTGCACAGGCCTATACGAGCAGTACTTC. Translation: CASSKACTGLYEQYF.

This chain uses TRBV6-5 with TRBJ2-3; tentatively, D is TRBD1 (5 bases). Germline assignment: CDR1 MNHEY and CDR2 SVGAGI. The CDR3 has 14 residues. V lost 8 bases to trimming and J lost 4 bases, with 16 bases between them. In DNA, the CDR3 is TGTGCCAGCGGACAAAGACGGAGCTCAGATACGCAGTATTTT. As protein: CASGQRRSSDTQYF.

The chain uses TRBV7-9 and TRBJ2-1; D is perhaps TRBD2 (6 bases). The length of the CDR3 is 13 residues. The germline V and J ends were trimmed by 3 bases and 9 bases, with 12 bases remaining between them. Germline CDR1 and CDR2: SEHNR and FQNEAQ (reference sequence). The CDR3 sequence: CASSLASVGEQFF. For the CDR3, the DNA is TGTGCCAGCAGCTTGGCTAGCGTCGGTGAGCAGTTCTTC. The full variable domain, its missing parts supplied by reference TRBV7-9 and TRBJ2-1, is DTGVSQNPRHKITKRGQNVTFRCDPISEHNRLYWYRQTLGQGPEFLTYFQNEAQLEKSRLLSDRFSAERPKGSFSTLEIQRTEQGDSAMYLCASSLASVGEQFFGPGTRLTVL.

This clone was detected only a few times. V is TRBV14 and J is TRBJ2-2; D assignment may be TRBD1 or TRBD2 (6 bases each). Germline CDR1 is SGHDN and CDR2 is FVKESK. Trimming took 2 bases from V and 5 from J, leaving 21 bases between them. The CDR3 loop spans 18 amino acids. Here the CDR3 reads CASSQSRGGSLRTGELFF. The CDR3 DNA reads as TGTGCCAGCAGCCAATCCCGAGGGGGGAGTTTAAGAACCGGGGAGCTGTTTTTT.

This clone has a handful of counts. The genes are TRBV7-9 and TRBJ1-3; a weak D match, TRBD1 (5 bases). The length of the CDR3 is 14 residues. Germline CDR1 reads SEHNR; CDR2 reads FQNEAQ (reference sequence). V lost 0 bases and J 3 bases, leaving 6 bases between the germline ends. This CDR3 is CASSLARDGNTIYF. CDR3 DNA: TGTGCCAGCAGCTTAGCCAGGGATGGAAACACCATATATTTT.

The chain is built from TRBV9 and TRBJ1-2; D gene ambiguous. V was trimmed by 3 bases and J by 0 bases, leaving 9 bases between them. The CDR3 runs to 14 residues. Looked up from germline, CDR1 is SGDLS and CDR2 is YYNGEE. This CDR3 is CASSEDWTNYGYTF. The CDR3 bases are TGTGCCAGCAGCGAGGACTGGACTAACTATGGCTACACCTTC. The full variable domain, in which reference TRBV9 and TRBJ1-2 provide the parts outside the CDR3, is DSGVTQTPKHLITATGQRVTLRCSPRSGDLSVYWYQQSLDQGLQFLIQYYNGEERAKGNILERFSAQQFPDLHSELNLSSLELGDSALYFCASSEDWTNYGYTFGSGTRLTVV.

This clone was counted once. The chain has TRBV5-1 and TRBJ2-3, with a tentative D call TRBD2 (6 bases). CDR1 and CDR2 from the germline V gene are SGHRS and YFSETQ. The CDR3 is 14 residues long. The ends were cut back, 0 bases at V and 2 bases at J, with 7 bases in the middle. This CDR3 reads CASSLGEVTDTQYF. The CDR3 region has the DNA TGCGCCAGCAGCTTGGGGGAGGTCACAGATACGCAGTATTTT.

The rearrangement links TRBV11-2 to TRBJ1-4; D is possibly TRBD1 (5 bases). CDR3 length equals 15 residues. The germline gives CDR1 SGHAT, CDR2 FQNNGV. Trimming left V 0 bases short and J 8 bases short, with 13 bases between. CDR3: CASSLDGVGVEKLFF. The CDR3 coding sequence is TGTGCCAGCAGCTTAGACGGGGTGGGGGTGGAAAAACTGTTTTTT.

V gene TRBV29-1 combines with J gene TRBJ2-5; the match to TRBD1 covers 7 bases. Germline CDR1 reads SQVTM; CDR2 reads ANQGSEA. This CDR3 region has 14 residues. The ends lost 6 bases at V and 2 bases at J; junction bases unmatched: 9. The CDR3 nucleotides are TGCAGCGTGTATCCTCCGGGACAGCAAGAGACCCAGTACTTC. Its translation: CSVYPPGQQETQYF.

The chain couples TRBV27 to TRBJ1-1; 7 bases match TRBD1. From germline, CDR1 is MNHEY and CDR2 SMNVEV (reference sequence). This CDR3 is built from 11 residues. V lost 8 bases, J lost 6 bases, and 3 bases stayed unmatched. CDR3 sequence (DNA): TGTGCCAGCTCTCAGGGGGCTGAAGCTTTCTTT. Translation: CASSQGAEAFF.

A few counts support this clone. This chain connects TRBV27 to TRBJ1-2, with D perhaps TRBD1 (6 bases). Per the germline V gene, CDR1 is MNHEY and CDR2 is SMNVEV (reference sequence). The V and J ends lost 5 bases and 8 bases respectively, with 15 bases between them. The CDR3 length is 13 residues. In nucleotides, the CDR3 is TGTGCCAGCAGTAAACAGGGTAGAGGAGGCTACACCTTC. Residues: CASSKQGRGGYTF.

The V call is TRBV5-1, the J call TRBJ2-3; D is unclear. V was trimmed by 6 bases and J by 6 bases, leaving 8 bases between them. Germline loops: CDR1 SGHRS, CDR2 YFSETQ. This CDR3 spans 11 amino acids. The CDR3 DNA reads TGCGCCAGCACCCTGCTGGATACGCAGTATTTT. Amino acids: CASTLLDTQYF.

This sequence joins TRBV15 and TRBJ2-1, with TRBD2 as a possible D gene (5 bases). V lost 5 bases and J lost 12, with 20 bases in between. Germline loops: CDR1 LNHNV, CDR2 YYDKDF (reference sequence). The CDR3 has 14 residues. CDR3 sequence: CATSGSDRRWVQFF. CDR3 coding DNA: TGTGCCACCAGCGGCTCTGACCGGAGGTGGGTGCAGTTCTTC.

The chain joins TRBV5-1 to TRBJ2-6, with a tentative D call TRBD2 (6 bases). Germline lookup yields CDR1 SGHRS and CDR2 YFSETQ. With 6 bases removed from V and 0 bases from J, the gap between germline ends came to 13 bases. The CDR3 is 16 residues long. The CDR3 loop reads CASTPAGNSGANVLTF. In nucleotides, the CDR3 is TGCGCCAGCACCCCAGCGGGTAACTCTGGGGCCAACGTCCTGACTTTC.

V usage is TRBV11-2 and J usage is TRBJ2-3, with 7 nucleotides matching TRBD1. After removal of 5 bases from V and 1 base from J, the junction contained 6 bases not matched to a gene. The CDR3 is 15 residues long. The V gene's germline CDR1 is SGHAT and CDR2 FQNNGV. CDR3 sequence reads: CASSKTGQRTDTQYF. The CDR3 coding sequence is TGTGCCAGCAGCAAGACAGGGCAACGCACAGATACGCAGTATTTT.

The gene calls are TRBV11-3 and TRBJ2-5; TRBD2 matches at 10 bases. Germline V gene data show CDR1 as SGHNT and CDR2 as YENEEA. The V gene end was trimmed by 5 bases and the J gene end by 5 bases; junction bases not matched to a gene: 11. This CDR3 is 16 amino acids long. The CDR3 nucleotides are TGTGCCAGCAGCCCCGGGCTAGCGGGAGTAGGGGAGACCCAGTACTTC. It encodes CASSPGLAGVGETQYF.

This clone is labeled medium-sized. The chain carries TRBV5-8 and TRBJ2-7; D remains unclear. Germline CDR1 and CDR2: SGHTS and YDEGEE. The V end was cut by 2 bases, the J end by 4 bases, with 10 bases between. The CDR3 loop spans 13 amino acids. CDR3 sequence (DNA): TGTGCCAGCAGCTTTGAGCCCCGATACGAGCAGTACTTC. This encodes CASSFEPRYEQYF.

This chain connects TRBV30 to TRBJ2-7, with no clear D. The CDR3 has 13 residues. Germline CDR1 and CDR2: GTSNPN and SVGIG (reference sequence). The germline V and J ends were trimmed by 5 bases and 3 bases, with 14 bases remaining between them. The CDR3 DNA reads as TGTGCCTGGGCTAGGGAAACTGGCTACGAGCAGTACTTC. Encoded protein: CAWARETGYEQYF.

Only a few counts were recorded for this clone. A junction boundary mismatches the germline segment, possibly from a read error. The V call is TRBV28, the J call TRBJ1-3; D not resolved. The CDR3 runs to 12 residues. The germline CDR1 and CDR2 sequences are MDHEN and SYDVKM. The CDR3 DNA reads TGTGCCAGCAGTTTATCGGGTCCGCGTTTGAATTTT. Residues: CASSLSGPRLNF.

The rearrangement joins TRBV6-5 to TRBJ1-5, with D perhaps TRBD1 (5 bases). CDR1 is MNHEY, CDR2 SVGAGI, per germline. Trimming removed 6 bases from V and 1 base from J, with 13 bases in between. The CDR3 is 15 residues long. The DNA for the CDR3 is TGTGCCAGCAGGCCCCCAGGGTCAAGCAATCAGCCCCAGCATTTT. Translating it yields CASRPPGSSNQPQHF.

The rearrangement joins TRBV7-2 to TRBJ1-3, with D hard to call. This CDR3 contains 16 residues. The V gene's germline CDR1 is SGHTA and CDR2 FQGNSA. The ends were cut back, 0 bases at V and 0 bases at J, with 9 bases in the middle. The CDR3 protein is CASSLAGGSSGNTIYF. CDR3 nucleotide sequence: TGTGCCAGCAGCTTAGCAGGCGGGAGCTCTGGAAACACCATATATTTT.